The T cell receptor (beta chain) described here comes from a study of blood T cells in healthy people across ages. This clonotype was recorded many times. What it binds is unknown. It was with a sample-barcoded 5' primer and a J-beta primer mix that a second PCR of about 6 to 12 cycles was run. In TCRdb, the 5' RACE reads were re-called with MiXCR into one record per CDR3 protein. The sample lists under 950,000 distinct CDR3 sequences, roughly 20% occurring once. Whole-study findings and limits: Age advanced and TCR beta diversity per million T cells fell, roughly linearly. Any changes in expanded clonotypes were possibly confounded, as donor CMV status remained unknown.

This CDR3 comprises 14 residues. V lost 9 bases and J lost 4; bases outside the gene matches: 9. Per germline, CDR1 SNHLY and CDR2 FYNNEI. Each donor's blood draw was 8.5 to 10 milliliters of peripheral blood. Sequenced sample: blood. The sequence derives from a man between 65 and 79 years old in good health. The chain couples TRBV2 to TRBJ2-1; TRBD1 agrees at 7 bases. CDR3 loop: CASFRGIGYNEQFF. CDR3 sequence (DNA): TGTGCCAGTTTCAGGGGGATAGGGTACAATGAGCAGTTCTTC.